This T cell receptor beta chain came from a study of T cells expressing NK-cell markers. This CDR3 spans 17 amino acids. With the 5' RACE reads reprocessed, TCRdb shows one record per CDR3 protein and no DNA. Its table lists 350,000 to 500,000 distinct CDR3 sequences. The V gene is TRBV12-3 or TRBV12-4, the J gene TRBJ1-1; TCRdb selects TRBD1, and the lack of DNA leaves this call unchecked. The sequencing input was blood T cells: a sorted CD56 or NKG2C T cell subset, CD4+ or CD8+ T cells, or bulk PBMC T cells (not recorded which). This receptor was identified in a woman between 18 and 69 years old in good health. The CDR3 reads CASSFPRQGQVDTEAFF.